Sequencing of this T cell receptor (beta chain) was carried out in a study of CD8 T cells in ankylosing spondylitis. Study-level points and caveats: In synovial fluid and blood from reactive arthritis, some motif variants were previously reported. According to the report, clones linked to the disease were significantly enriched in matched synovial fluid samples taken from ankylosing spondylitis patients. Relatively rare in peripheral blood, disease-linked clones were also CD8+. One TCR beta motif, made up of under ten highly homologous variants, appeared characteristic of ankylosing spondylitis blood.

This CDR3 is 16 amino acids long. Making the TCR beta libraries involved quantitative 5'-RACE with molecular barcodes. TCRdb processed the 5' RACE reads anew with MiXCR; each CDR3 protein has one entry. The sample lists roughly 440,000 distinct CDR3 sequences, roughly 17% occurring once. A few counts support this clonotype. Its antigen remains unknown. The sequence was collected from a male donor with ankylosing spondylitis. Material for sequencing was blood, either unsorted or a sorted T cell fraction (not recorded which). The chain links TRBV21-1 to TRBJ2-7. TRBV21-1 is tagged as a pseudogene. CDR3 residues: CASSFWPKVFSYEQYF. DNA of the CDR3: TGTGCCAGCAGCTTCTGGCCGAAGGTGTTTTCCTACGAGCAGTACTTC.